This T cell receptor (beta chain) was identified in a study of long-term antiretroviral therapy in people with HIV. Researchers ran immunoSEQ v3.0 at survey level. It was roughly 40,000-50,000 T-cell genomes per sample that sequencing targeted. Profiled with immunoSEQ multiplex PCR; TCRdb holds only in-frame clones, not every one. The data contain tens of thousands of clones, under 85% of them singletons. At least two post-ART and at least one pre-ART PBMC sample were available for each donor. The cryopreserved samples used held roughly 0.9-11 million PBMC prior to extraction of DNA. About this clone: Antigen specificity is unknown.

The study's findings and limits: Every time point showed a repertoire led by clones expanded before ART.

J gave up 2 bases and V 4 bases, and 4 bases lay outside the gene matches. The CDR3 has 15 residues. Germline CDR1 reads MDHEN; CDR2 reads SYDVKM. This chain joins TRBV28 and TRBJ2-4; 8 nucleotides agree with TRBD2. The specimen was unsorted PBMCs, collected 0.4 years after starting antiretroviral therapy. This clonotype was sampled from a man between 45 and 60 years old with HIV. CDR3 sequence reads: CASSSAGGSKNIQYF. CDR3 coding DNA: TGTGCCAGCAGTTCCGCGGGGGGCTCCAAAAACATTCAGTACTTC.